This paragraph reports one T cell receptor beta chain. What it binds is unknown. These data belong to a study of identical twins. The cDNA had a unique molecular identifier and a template-switch universal primer site. TCRdb reprocessed the 5' RACE reads with MiXCR, giving one entry per CDR3 protein. The sample has approximately 1.8 million distinct CDR3 sequences, under 35% seen once; the top ten hold about 0.3%. Unmatched junction bases numbered 8, after V lost 5 bases and J lost 4 bases. The CDR3 length is 15 residues. Everyone who gave samples was a healthy Caucasian. Study-level results: Compared with models, monozygotic twins showed more out-of-frame TCR alpha sharing. For cord blood, abundant beta clonotypes had fewer insertions, unlike memory repertoires, which showed none.

The receptor's source is a newborn girl in good health. This chain joins TRBV12-3 or TRBV12-4 and TRBJ2-3, with TRBD2 identical over 8 bases. Sequencing was carried out using cord blood. The CDR3 is CASSLIAGRADTQYF. In nucleotides, the CDR3 is TGTGCCAGCAGTCTCATAGCGGGGCGAGCAGATACGCAGTATTTT.